Only a few counts were recorded for the clone carrying this TCR beta chain. These data originate in a study of T cells in Graves' hyperthyroidism and ophthalmopathy. Authors of the study amplified TCR beta CDR3 regions from RNA transcripts. The HTBI set primed first-round TCR CDR3 RT-PCR. Each CDR3 protein gets one entry after TCRdb re-called the multiplex PCR reads with MiXCR. The sample has roughly 800,000 distinct CDR3 sequences, about 38% seen once. Deletions cut 1 base from V and 4 bases from J, with 10 bases between. The CDR3 consists of 14 residues. Germline values: CDR1 SGHVS, CDR2 FQNEAQ. The authors deemed Graves' hyperthyroidism stable absent ophthalmopathy progression within 18 months.

The TCR sequence derives from a young man with Graves' hyperthyroidism. Sequenced: blood. The genes are TRBV7-8 and TRBJ1-1, with D perhaps TRBD1 (5 bases). As DNA, the CDR3 is TGTGCCAGCAGCTTAGGGGGGGAAGTCACTGAAGCTTTCTTT. Residues: CASSLGGEVTEAFF.